This T cell receptor (beta chain) derives from a study of T cells and copy number aberrations in small-cell lung cancer. V was trimmed by 0 bases and J by 6 bases, leaving 8 bases between them. CDR1 is MGHRA, CDR2 YSYEKL, per germline. CDR3 length: 13 amino acids. Using immunoSEQ multiplex PCR, the repertoire was profiled, and TCRdb retains in-frame clones only, with some absent. Here the sample spans hundreds of clones, under 95% being singletons. V gene TRBV4-1 combines with J gene TRBJ1-2, with D hard to call. The clonotype comes from a man between 60 and 75 years old with small cell lung cancer. Sequenced: tumor tissue. CDR3 residues: CASSQELGDGYTF. The DNA for the CDR3 is TGCGCCAGCAGCCAAGAGCTTGGGGATGGCTACACCTTC.